The present TCR beta chain was sequenced within a study of control samples from healthy donors and cancer patients. Using immunoSEQ multiplex PCR, the repertoire was profiled, and TCRdb retains in-frame clones only, with some absent. The repertoire consists of around 230,000 clones, with about 94% occurring once and the leading ten covering less than 1.6%. Per germline, CDR1 SGHRS and CDR2 YFSETQ. CDR3 length: 14 residues. Trimming took off 4 bases at V and 2 bases at J, with 12 bases between the two ends. Comments on this clone: Other nucleotide sequences in the sample specify the same CDR3.

Source material: blood. This chain uses TRBV5-1 with TRBJ1-2; D call uncertain. The receptor comes from a man aged 50-60 years in good health. The CDR3 is CASSLGQGNYGYTF. CDR3 in DNA: TGCGCCAGCAGCCTAGGGCAAGGGAACTATGGCTACACCTTC.